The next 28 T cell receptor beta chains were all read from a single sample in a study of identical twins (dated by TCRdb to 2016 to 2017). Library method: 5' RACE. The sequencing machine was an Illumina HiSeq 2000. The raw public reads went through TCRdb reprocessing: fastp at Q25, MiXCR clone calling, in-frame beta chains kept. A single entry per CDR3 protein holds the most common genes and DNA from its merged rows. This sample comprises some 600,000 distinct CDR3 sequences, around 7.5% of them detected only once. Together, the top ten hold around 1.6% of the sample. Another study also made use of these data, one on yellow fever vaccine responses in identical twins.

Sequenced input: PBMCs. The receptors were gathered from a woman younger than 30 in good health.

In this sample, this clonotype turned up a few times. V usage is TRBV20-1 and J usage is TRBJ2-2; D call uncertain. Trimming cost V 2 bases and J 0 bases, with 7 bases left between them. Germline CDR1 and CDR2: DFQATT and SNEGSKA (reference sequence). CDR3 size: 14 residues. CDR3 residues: CSARHGPNTGELFF. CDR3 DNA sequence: TGCAGTGCTAGACACGGGCCGAACACCGGGGAGCTGTTTTTT.

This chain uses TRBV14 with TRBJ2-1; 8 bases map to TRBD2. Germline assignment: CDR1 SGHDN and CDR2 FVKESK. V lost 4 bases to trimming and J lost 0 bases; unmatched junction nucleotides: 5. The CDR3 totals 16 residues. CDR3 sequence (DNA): TGTGCCAGCAGCCCGGTAACTAGCGGCTCCTACAATGAGCAGTTCTTC. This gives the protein CASSPVTSGSYNEQFF.

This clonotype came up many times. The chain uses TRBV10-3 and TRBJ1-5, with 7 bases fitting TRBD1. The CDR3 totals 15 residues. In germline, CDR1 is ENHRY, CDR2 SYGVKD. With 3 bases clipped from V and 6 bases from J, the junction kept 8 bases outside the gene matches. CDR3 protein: CAISDLGQGGQPQHF. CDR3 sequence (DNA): TGTGCCATCAGTGATCTGGGGCAGGGGGGTCAGCCCCAGCATTTT.

In DNA form, the CDR3 reads TGTGCCAGCAGTCCCCAGGGGCCGCGGCCCGATACGCAGTATTTT. Translated: CASSPQGPRPDTQYF. This chain uses TRBV28 with TRBJ2-3; D might be TRBD1 (6 bases). CDR1 is MDHEN, CDR2 SYDVKM, per germline. The CDR3 sequence is 15 residues long. Between the trimmed V and J ends, which lost 5 bases and 6 bases, there was a span of 18 bases.

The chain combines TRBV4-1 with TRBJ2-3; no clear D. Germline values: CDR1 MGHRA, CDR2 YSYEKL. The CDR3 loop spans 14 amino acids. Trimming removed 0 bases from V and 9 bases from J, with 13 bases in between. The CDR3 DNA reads TGCGCCAGCAGCCAAGAAGTTTGGGCAAAAACGCAGTATTTT. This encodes CASSQEVWAKTQYF.

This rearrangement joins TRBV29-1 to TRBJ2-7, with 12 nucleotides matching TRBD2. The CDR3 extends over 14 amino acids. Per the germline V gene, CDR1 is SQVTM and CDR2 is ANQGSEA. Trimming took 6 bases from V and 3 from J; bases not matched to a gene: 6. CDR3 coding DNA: TGCAGCGTCAAGACTAGCGGGAGACTCTACGAGCAGTACTTC. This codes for CSVKTSGRLYEQYF.

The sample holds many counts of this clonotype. CDR3 amino acids: CASTGASTDTQYF. In DNA, the CDR3 is TGTGCCAGCACTGGAGCTAGCACAGATACGCAGTATTTT. The chain is built from TRBV12-3 or TRBV12-4 and TRBJ2-3; the D is unclear. Trimming left V 7 bases short and J 0 bases short, with 8 bases between. The CDR3 sequence is 13 residues long.

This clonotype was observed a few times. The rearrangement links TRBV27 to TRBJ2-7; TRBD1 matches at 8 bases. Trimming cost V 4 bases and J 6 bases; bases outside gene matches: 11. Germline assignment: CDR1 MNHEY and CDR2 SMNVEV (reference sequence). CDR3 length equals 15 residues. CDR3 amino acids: CASSSQGRTGSEQYV. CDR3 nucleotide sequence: TGTGCCAGCAGTTCCCAAGGGCGGACAGGGTCCGAGCAGTACGTC.

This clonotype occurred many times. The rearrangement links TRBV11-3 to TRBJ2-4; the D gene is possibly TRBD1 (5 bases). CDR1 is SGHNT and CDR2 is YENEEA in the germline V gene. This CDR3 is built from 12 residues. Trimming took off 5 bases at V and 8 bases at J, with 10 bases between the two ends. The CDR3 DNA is TGTGCCAGCAGCACATTAGGGGACATTCAGTACTTC. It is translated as CASSTLGDIQYF.

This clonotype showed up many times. The CDR3 bases are TGTGCCAGCAGCCGGGGGGGTGGCAATCAGCCCCAGCATTTT. It encodes CASSRGGGNQPQHF. The chain joins TRBV3-1 to TRBJ1-5; D possibly corresponds to TRBD1 (5 bases). The CDR3 is 14 amino acids. V was shortened by 4 bases and J by 2 bases, with 9 bases between the two germline ends. Germline V lookup: CDR1 LGHDT, CDR2 YNNKEL (reference sequence).

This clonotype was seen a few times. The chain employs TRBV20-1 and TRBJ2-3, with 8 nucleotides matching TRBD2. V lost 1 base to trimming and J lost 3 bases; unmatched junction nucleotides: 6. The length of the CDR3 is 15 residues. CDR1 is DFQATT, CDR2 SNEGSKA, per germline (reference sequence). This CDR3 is CSARVGSGVTDTQYF. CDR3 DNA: TGCAGTGCTAGAGTTGGTAGCGGGGTGACAGATACGCAGTATTTT.

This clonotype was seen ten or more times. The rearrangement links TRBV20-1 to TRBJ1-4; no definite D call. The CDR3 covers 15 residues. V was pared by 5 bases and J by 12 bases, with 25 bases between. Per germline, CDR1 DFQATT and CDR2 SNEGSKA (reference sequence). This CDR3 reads CSAPDGRRNNRELFF. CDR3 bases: TGCAGTGCTCCCGACGGCAGGAGGAACAATCGGGAACTGTTTTTT.

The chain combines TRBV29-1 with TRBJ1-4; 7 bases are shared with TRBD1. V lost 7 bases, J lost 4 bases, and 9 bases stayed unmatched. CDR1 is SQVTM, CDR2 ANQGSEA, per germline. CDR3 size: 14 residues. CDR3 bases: TGCAGCGGCACGACAGGGCCCTATAATGAAAAACTGTTTTTT. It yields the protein CSGTTGPYNEKLFF. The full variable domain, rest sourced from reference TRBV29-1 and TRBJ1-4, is SAVISQKPSRDICQRGTSLTIQCQVDSQVTMMFWYRQQPGQSLTLIATANQGSEATYESGFVIDKFPISRPNLTFSTLTVSNMSPEDSSIYLCSGTTGPYNEKLFFGSGTQLSVL.

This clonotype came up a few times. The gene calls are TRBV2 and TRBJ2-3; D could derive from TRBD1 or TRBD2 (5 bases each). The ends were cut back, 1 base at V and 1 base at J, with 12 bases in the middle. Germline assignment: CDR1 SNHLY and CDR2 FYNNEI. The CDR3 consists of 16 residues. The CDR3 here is CASSEDWGTGTDTQYF. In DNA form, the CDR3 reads TGTGCCAGCAGTGAAGATTGGGGGACCGGCACAGATACGCAGTATTTT.

The CDR3: CASSAGQLHNEQFF. Here the CDR3 DNA reads TGTGCCAGCAGCGCGGGACAGCTGCACAATGAGCAGTTCTTC. The rearrangement joins TRBV11-2 to TRBJ2-1, with D perhaps TRBD1 (7 bases). The length of the CDR3 is 14 residues. Germline-derived CDR1 and CDR2 are SGHAT and FQNNGV. V was trimmed by 5 bases and J by 5 bases, leaving 13 bases between them. Full variable domain (outside the CDR3, taken from reference TRBV11-2 and TRBJ2-1): EAGVAQSPRYKIIEKRQSVAFWCNPISGHATLYWYQQILGQGPKLLIQFQNNGVVDDSQLPKDRFSAERLKGVDSTLKIQPAKLEDSAVYLCASSAGQLHNEQFFGPGTRLTVL.

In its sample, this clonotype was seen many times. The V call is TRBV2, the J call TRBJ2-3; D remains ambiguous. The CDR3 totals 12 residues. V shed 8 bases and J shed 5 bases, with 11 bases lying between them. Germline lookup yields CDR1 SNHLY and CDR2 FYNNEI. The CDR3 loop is CASGRMGDTQYF. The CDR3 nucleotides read TGTGCCAGCGGCAGGATGGGAGATACGCAGTATTTT.

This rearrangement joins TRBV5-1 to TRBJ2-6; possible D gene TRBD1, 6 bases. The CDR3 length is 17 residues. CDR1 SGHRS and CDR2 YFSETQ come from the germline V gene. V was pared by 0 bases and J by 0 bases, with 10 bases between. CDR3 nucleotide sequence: TGCGCCAGCAGCTTGGCGTCAGGGGCCTCTGGGGCCAACGTCCTGACTTTC. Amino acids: CASSLASGASGANVLTF.

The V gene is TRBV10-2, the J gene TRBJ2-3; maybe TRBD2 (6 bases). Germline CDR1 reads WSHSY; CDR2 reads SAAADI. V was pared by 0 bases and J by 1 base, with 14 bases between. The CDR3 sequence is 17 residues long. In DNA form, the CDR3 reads TGCGCCAGCAGTGAGTCCCTAAGGGTAGCGGGCACAGATACGCAGTATTTT. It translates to CASSESLRVAGTDTQYF.

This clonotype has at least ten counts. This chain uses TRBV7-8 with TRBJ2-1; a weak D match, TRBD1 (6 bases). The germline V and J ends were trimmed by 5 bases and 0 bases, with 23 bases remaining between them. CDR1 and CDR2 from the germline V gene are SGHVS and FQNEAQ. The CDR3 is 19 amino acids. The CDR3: CASSQEVPLRDISYNEQFF. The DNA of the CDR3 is TGTGCCAGCAGCCAAGAGGTACCTCTCAGGGACATCTCCTACAATGAGCAGTTCTTC.

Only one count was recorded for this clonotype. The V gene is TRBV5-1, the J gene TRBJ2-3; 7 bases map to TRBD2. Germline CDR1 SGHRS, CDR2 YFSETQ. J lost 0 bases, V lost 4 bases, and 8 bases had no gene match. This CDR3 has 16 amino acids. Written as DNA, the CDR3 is TGCGCCAGCAGCCGGGGAGGGGACTCTAGCACAGATACGCAGTATTTT. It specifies CASSRGGDSSTDTQYF. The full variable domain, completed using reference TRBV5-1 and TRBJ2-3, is KAGVTQTPRYLIKTRGQQVTLSCSPISGHRSVSWYQQTPGQGLQFLFEYFSETQRNKGNFPGRFSGRQFSNSRSEMNVSTLELGDSALYLCASSRGGDSSTDTQYFGPGTRLTVL.

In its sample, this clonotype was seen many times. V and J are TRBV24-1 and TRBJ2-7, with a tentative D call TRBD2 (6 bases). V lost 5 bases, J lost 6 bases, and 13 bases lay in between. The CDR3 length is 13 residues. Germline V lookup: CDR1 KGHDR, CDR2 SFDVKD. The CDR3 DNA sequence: TGTGCCACCAGTGCAGCTCCGGAGGGCGAGCAGTACTTC. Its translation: CATSAAPEGEQYF.

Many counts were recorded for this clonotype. The DNA for the CDR3 is TGTGCCACCCGCCCCGGCGGAACTAACTATGGCTACACCTTC. It encodes CATRPGGTNYGYTF. The genes are TRBV15 and TRBJ1-2, with no clear D. The ends were cut back, 8 bases at V and 0 bases at J, with 13 bases in the middle. The CDR3 runs to 14 residues. In germline, CDR1 is LNHNV, CDR2 YYDKDF (reference sequence).

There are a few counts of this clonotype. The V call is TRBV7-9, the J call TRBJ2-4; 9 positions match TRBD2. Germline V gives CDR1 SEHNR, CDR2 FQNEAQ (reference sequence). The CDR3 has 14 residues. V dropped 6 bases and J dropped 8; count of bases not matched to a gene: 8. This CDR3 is CASSEPGLAHIQYF. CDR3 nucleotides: TGTGCCAGCAGTGAACCGGGACTAGCCCACATTCAGTACTTC. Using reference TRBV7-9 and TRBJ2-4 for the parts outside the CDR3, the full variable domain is DTGVSQNPRHKITKRGQNVTFRCDPISEHNRLYWYRQTLGQGPEFLTYFQNEAQLEKSRLLSDRFSAERPKGSFSTLEIQRTEQGDSAMYLCASSEPGLAHIQYFGAGTRLSVL.

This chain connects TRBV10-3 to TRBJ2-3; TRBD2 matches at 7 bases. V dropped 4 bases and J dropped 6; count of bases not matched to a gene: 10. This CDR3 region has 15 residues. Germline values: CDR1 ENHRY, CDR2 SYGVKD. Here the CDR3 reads CAISVSGGGSDTQYF. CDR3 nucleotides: TGTGCCATCAGTGTATCTGGGGGAGGGTCGGATACGCAGTATTTT.

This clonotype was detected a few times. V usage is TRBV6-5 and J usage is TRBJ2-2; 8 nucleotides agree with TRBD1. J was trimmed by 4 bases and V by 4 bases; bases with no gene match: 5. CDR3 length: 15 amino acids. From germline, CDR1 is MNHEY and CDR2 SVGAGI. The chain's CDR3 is CASSFRGLPTGELFF. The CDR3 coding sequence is TGTGCCAGCAGTTTCAGGGGGCTCCCCACCGGGGAGCTGTTTTTT.

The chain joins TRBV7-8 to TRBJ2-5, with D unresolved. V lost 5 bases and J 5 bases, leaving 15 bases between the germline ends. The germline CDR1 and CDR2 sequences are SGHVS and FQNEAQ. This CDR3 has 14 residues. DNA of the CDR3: TGTGCCAGCAGCCGAGACACGGGCCCGGAGACCCAGTACTTC. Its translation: CASSRDTGPETQYF.

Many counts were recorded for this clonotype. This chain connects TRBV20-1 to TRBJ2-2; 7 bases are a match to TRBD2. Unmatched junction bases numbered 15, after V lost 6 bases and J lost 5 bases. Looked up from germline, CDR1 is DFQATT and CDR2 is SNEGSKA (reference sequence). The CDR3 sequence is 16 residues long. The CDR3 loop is CSATNLAESPTGELFF. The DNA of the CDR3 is TGCAGTGCCACTAATCTAGCGGAGAGCCCTACCGGGGAGCTGTTTTTT.

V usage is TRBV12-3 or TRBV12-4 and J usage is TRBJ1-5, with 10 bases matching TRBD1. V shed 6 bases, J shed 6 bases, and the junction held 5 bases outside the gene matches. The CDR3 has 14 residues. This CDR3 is CASRGGQGLQPQHF. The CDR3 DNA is TGTGCCAGCAGAGGGGGACAGGGGCTTCAGCCCCAGCATTTT.